The 17 T cell receptor beta chains below all came from one sample that was sequenced in a study of T-cell reconstitution after alpha-beta-depleted transplantation in children. Preparation of the TCRbeta library involved a method that used unique molecular identifiers. TCRdb fed the PCR reads into MiXCR, producing one record per CDR3 protein. The sample yields some 200,000 distinct CDR3 sequences, roughly 15% seen once. The sequencing used PBMCs from the stem cell graft donor, collected from the stem cell graft. These receptors all stem from a human donor who donated a stem cell graft to a child with acute lymphoblastic leukemia.

For this clonotype: A much larger clone differs from this one at a single base, so this may be a read error. The gene calls are TRBV20-1 and TRBJ2-3, with TRBD1 matching 9 bases. Germline V gene data show CDR1 as DFQATT and CDR2 as SNEGSKA (reference sequence). The CDR3 runs to 15 residues. The CDR3 DNA sequence: TGCTGTGCTAGCCGGGGGACAGGGATGACAGATACGCAGTATTTT. It is translated as CCASRGTGMTDTQYF.

As for this clonotype: A much bigger clone sits one base away, suggesting this may be a read error. The chain couples TRBV7-9 to TRBJ1-6; D gene ambiguous. This CDR3 is built from 16 residues. From germline, CDR1 is SEHNR and CDR2 FQNEAQ (reference sequence). Trimming stripped 1 base from V and 9 bases from J, with 16 bases between. CDR3 nucleotide sequence: TGTGCCAGCAGCTTAGACCTCGGCCCCGGTGGTTCACCCCTCCACTTT. The encoded protein is CASSLDLGPGGSPLHF. The complete variable domain, with remaining parts taken from reference TRBV7-9 and TRBJ1-6, reads DTGVSQNPRHKITKRGQNVTFRCDPISEHNRLYWYRQTLGQGPEFLTYFQNEAQLEKSRLLSDRFSAERPKGSFSTLEIQRTEQGDSAMYLCASSLDLGPGGSPLHFGNGTRLTVT.

In DNA, the CDR3 is TGTGCCAGCAGTTCCCCGGGACAGAGCAACTATGGCTACACCTTC. Its translation: CASSSPGQSNYGYTF. This chain joins TRBV28 and TRBJ1-2; 7 bases fit TRBD1. The J segment lost 2 bases and the V segment lost 4 bases, leaving 7 bases of the junction unmatched. The CDR3 contains 15 residues. Germline values: CDR1 MDHEN, CDR2 SYDVKM.

This clonotype was detected ten times or more. The rearrangement joins TRBV20-1 to TRBJ1-1; 7 nucleotides agree with TRBD1. The trim removed 1 base at V and 10 bases at J, leaving 6 bases unmatched. The CDR3 extends over 12 amino acids. Germline-derived CDR1 and CDR2 are DFQATT and SNEGSKA (reference sequence). The CDR3: CSARVGTVGAFF. In DNA form, the CDR3 reads TGCAGTGCTAGAGTGGGGACAGTGGGAGCTTTCTTT.

Many counts were recorded for this clonotype. This sequence joins TRBV10-3 and TRBJ2-1; tentative D call: TRBD1 (5 bases). Germline CDR1 and CDR2: ENHRY and SYGVKD. V gave up 8 bases and J gave up 10 bases, with 15 bases separating them. The CDR3 has 12 residues. The CDR3 loop reads CAIDQGDAEQFF. The CDR3 nucleotides are TGTGCCATCGACCAAGGGGATGCCGAGCAGTTCTTC.

This clonotype was seen repeatedly, ten times or more. The chain joins TRBV12-3 or TRBV12-4 to TRBJ2-7, with a weak D call TRBD1 (5 bases). The V and J ends lost 6 bases and 0 bases respectively, with 21 bases between them. The CDR3 consists of 17 residues. In DNA form, the CDR3 reads TGTGCCAGCAGCCCCTGGGGCGGCTACCAGAGCTCCTACGAGCAGTACTTC. Translated, it gives CASSPWGGYQSSYEQYF.

This clonotype was detected ten times or more. The rearrangement joins TRBV5-1 to TRBJ2-1, with 9 bases fitting TRBD2. Trimming at V came to 1 base and at J to 7 bases, leaving 12 bases not matched to a gene. Looked up from germline, CDR1 is SGHRS and CDR2 is YFSETQ. CDR3 length: 17 amino acids. The CDR3 DNA reads as TGCGCCAGCAGCTTGCGCGGGAGGGCGCCCGACAGGAATGAGCAGTTCTTC. Amino acids: CASSLRGRAPDRNEQFF.

This clonotype was seen more than once but under ten times. This chain uses TRBV7-8 with TRBJ1-4; D remains ambiguous. V was trimmed by 5 bases and J by 10 bases, leaving 26 bases between them. This CDR3 region has 17 residues. The germline V gene has CDR1 SGHVS and CDR2 FQNEAQ. Here the CDR3 reads CASSVESLEGSGGKLFF. The CDR3 DNA is TGTGCCAGCAGCGTAGAGTCGTTGGAGGGTTCGGGTGGAAAACTGTTTTTT.

This clonotype came up many times. The rearrangement joins TRBV10-3 to TRBJ2-3; no reliable D call. V lost 2 bases, J lost 0 bases, and 0 bases lay in between. Germline lookup yields CDR1 ENHRY and CDR2 SYGVKD. This CDR3 has 12 residues. The CDR3, as DNA: TGTGCCATCAGTGAGAGCACAGATACGCAGTATTTT. Encoded protein: CAISESTDTQYF.

This clonotype came up many times. The chain joins TRBV7-2 to TRBJ2-3; D is unclear. The length of the CDR3 is 12 residues. Trimming took 1 base from V and 7 from J, leaving 6 bases between them. Germline values: CDR1 SGHTA, CDR2 FQGNSA. The CDR3: CASSLVLNTQYF. As DNA, the CDR3 is TGTGCCAGCAGCTTAGTCTTGAATACGCAGTATTTT.

In regard to this clonotype: This sequence may be a read error, since a much larger clone differs from it by one base. J is TRBJ2-7 and V is TRBV13; D remains unclear. Trimming removed 5 bases at V and 1 base at J, with 15 bases between. CDR1 is PRHDT and CDR2 is FYEKMQ in the germline V gene (reference sequence). This CDR3 comprises 15 residues. The CDR3 DNA reads as TGTGCCAGCAGCCTAACTACCACGGTGTCCTACGAGCAGTACTTC. Translating it yields CASSLTTTVSYEQYF.

To note about this clonotype: This clone may be a read error of a much larger clone one base away. This chain connects TRBV5-1 to TRBJ2-1, with 8 bases identical to TRBD2. In germline, CDR1 is SGHRS, CDR2 YFSETQ. V trimming: 0 bases; J trimming: 13 bases; junction bases outside the gene matches: 12. There are 15 residues in the CDR3. The CDR3 nucleotides are TGCGCCAGCAGCTTGGCCGCGACTAGCGTTGGTGACCAGTTCTTC. Translating gives CASSLAATSVGDQFF.

This chain joins TRBV20-1 and TRBJ2-3; TRBD2 matches 12 bases. The ends lost 4 bases at V and 1 base at J; junction bases unmatched: 6. Germline CDR1 is DFQATT and CDR2 is SNEGSKA (reference sequence). The CDR3 sequence is 16 residues long. CDR3 amino acids: CSATLLAGGRTDTQYF. The CDR3 DNA sequence: TGCAGTGCTACCCTACTAGCGGGAGGACGCACAGATACGCAGTATTTT.

V gene TRBV5-1 combines with J gene TRBJ2-7, with 9 bases that match TRBD2. Germline CDR1 reads SGHRS; CDR2 reads YFSETQ. This CDR3 has 16 residues. V was pared by 0 bases and J by 0 bases, with 4 bases of the junction left unmatched. CDR3 in amino acids: CASSLGLAEPSYEQYF. The CDR3 region has the DNA TGCGCCAGCAGCTTGGGACTAGCGGAACCCTCCTACGAGCAGTACTTC.

This clonotype has only a few counts. In DNA form, the CDR3 reads TGCAGTGCTAGGCTTCCCAGGGAAAGAAACACCATATATTTT. Translation: CSARLPRERNTIYF. The chain is built from TRBV20-1 and TRBJ1-3; D perhaps matches TRBD1 (5 bases). This CDR3 is built from 14 residues. Germline values: CDR1 DFQATT, CDR2 SNEGSKA (reference sequence). Between the trimmed V and J ends, which lost 3 bases and 5 bases, there was a span of 14 bases.

The chain couples TRBV5-1 to TRBJ2-6; the match to TRBD1 covers 7 bases. The CDR3 contains 17 residues. J was trimmed by 0 bases and V by 0 bases; bases with no gene match: 3. Per germline, CDR1 SGHRS and CDR2 YFSETQ. The CDR3 DNA reads as TGCGCCAGCAGCTTGGAGGGACAGACCTCTGGGGCCAACGTCCTGACTTTC. Its translation: CASSLEGQTSGANVLTF.

This clonotype was counted ten times or more. The chain uses TRBV6-1 and TRBJ2-5; possibly TRBD1 or TRBD2 for D (5 bases each). The CDR3 loop spans 14 amino acids. Deletions cut 6 bases from V and 4 bases from J, with 15 bases between. Germline values: CDR1 MNHNS, CDR2 SASEGT. Here the CDR3 reads CASRTGPPAETQYF. The CDR3 DNA sequence: TGTGCCAGCAGAACGGGACCACCCGCAGAGACCCAGTACTTC.